Listed below are T cell receptor beta chains from one sample, sequenced in a study of blood T cell repertoires in COVID-19. Some clones are missing from TCRdb's copy, which holds only in-frame ones; the method was immunoSEQ multiplex PCR. The data hold about 190,000 clones, with roughly 80% observed a single time. Material for sequencing was peripheral blood. Receptors originate from a man in his sixties with active or convalescent COVID-19. CDR3s leave out the opening cysteine and the closing phenylalanine or tryptophan. Not every row has a clone size; where given, it reads once, few, many or a size class.

abundance	j_gene	v_gene	CDR3aa
few	TRBJ1-2	TRBV5-3	ARSPDKLLGYT
-	TRBJ2-3	TRBV13	ASSSPGGGADTQY
-	TRBJ2-7	TRBV6-5	ASSYSSGDGSYEQY
-	TRBJ1-2	TRBV12-3/TRBV12-4	ASTSGRVDGYT
-	TRBJ1-2	TRBV24-1	ATSDSGGYT
-	TRBJ2-5	TRBV7-3	ASSFSGRETQY
-	TRBJ2-3	TRBV6-2/TRBV6-3	ASSAEMSTDTQY
-	TRBJ1-1	TRBV10-3	AISVQGPVDTEAF
-	TRBJ2-7	TRBV6-2/TRBV6-3	ASSNLGRTGIYEQY
once	TRBJ2-7	TRBV11-2	ASSLVSDTAYEQY
-	TRBJ2-6	TRBV3-1/TRBV3-2	ASSFYGRSGANVLT
-	TRBJ2-7	TRBV6-6	ASSLGTGPTYEQY
-	TRBJ2-2	TRBV12-5	ASGTQTGTGGTLNTGELF
-	TRBJ2-7	TRBV5-4	ASSLSKGGYEQY
few	TRBJ1-1	TRBV5-1	ASSLGQRKTEAF
-	TRBJ2-7	TRBV19	ASSGDLSYEQY
few	TRBJ2-1	TRBV10-3	AISYGTSGSNEQF
few	TRBJ2-1	TRBV7-9	ASSGGTSGYNEQF
few	TRBJ2-7	TRBV9	ASSPIRDRDQDEQY
-	TRBJ1-2	TRBV19	ASSISRVDGYT
-	TRBJ1-3	TRBV13	ASSLESGASGNTIY
-	TRBJ1-1	TRBV18	ASSPGTGVNTEAF
-	TRBJ2-1	TRBV5-4	ASSWGASGRNEQF
-	TRBJ2-3	TRBV27	ASRLARVADTQY
-	TRBJ2-1	TRBV2	ASSPSHEQF
once	TRBJ1-3	TRBV5-1	ASSLFGESSGNTIY
-	TRBJ2-4	TRBV24-1	ATNEQGGRGHIQY
-	TRBJ2-1	TRBV12-3/TRBV12-4	ASSRTDYNEQF
-	TRBJ2-4	TRBV27	ASSSGSGRAGGKNIQY